A selection of T cell receptor beta chains follows, all from one sample in a study of blood T cell repertoires in COVID-19. Libraries were prepared by immunoSEQ multiplex PCR; TCRdb keeps only in-frame clonotypes and omits some of them. The table includes about 40,000 clones, just under 80% detected once. Material for sequencing was peripheral blood. These receptors all stem from a man older than 75 with active or convalescent COVID-19. CDR3s include the opening cysteine and the closing phenylalanine or tryptophan. A D gene is named only where the DNA matches it firmly. Where a row states a size, it is once, few, many or the class of an expanded clone; other rows omit it.

J: TRBJ1-1
D: .
size: .
V: TRBV18
DNA: TGTGCCAGCTCACCACCGACACTTACCACTGAAGCTTTCTTT
CDR3: CASSPPTLTTEAFF

J: TRBJ2-7
D: TRBD2
size: .
V: TRBV2
DNA: TGTGCCAGCAGAAGGGCGCGGGAGGGCCTCAACGAGCAGTACTTC
CDR3: CASRRAREGLNEQYF

J: TRBJ2-1
D: TRBD1
size: few
V: TRBV12-5
DNA: TGTGCTAGTGGTCCGGGACAGGGGACATACAATGAGCAGTTCTTC
CDR3: CASGPGQGTYNEQFF

J: TRBJ1-2
D: TRBD1
size: .
V: TRBV7-3
DNA: TGTGCCAGCAGCCCCTCACCGACAGGGCTCTATGGCTACACCTTC
CDR3: CASSPSPTGLYGYTF

J: TRBJ2-3
D: TRBD2
size: .
V: TRBV9
DNA: TGTGCCAGCAGCGCCGAGTGGACTAGCGGCCGCACAGATACGCAGTATTTT
CDR3: CASSAEWTSGRTDTQYF

J: TRBJ2-3
D: .
size: once
V: TRBV6-6
DNA: TGTGCCAGCAGTTACTCGTCAGGATATAGCACAGATACGCAGTATTTT
CDR3: CASSYSSGYSTDTQYF

J: TRBJ1-1
D: .
size: .
V: TRBV2
DNA: TGTGCCAGCAGCCCCCACAGCCTCTTGAGCACTGAAGCTTTCTTT
CDR3: CASSPHSLLSTEAFF

J: TRBJ2-2
D: TRBD1
size: .
V: TRBV27
DNA: TGTGCCAGCAGTTTCCGGGACAGGGGGCTGGTCGGGGAGCTGTTTTTT
CDR3: CASSFRDRGLVGELFF

J: TRBJ1-1
D: .
size: .
V: TRBV4-1
DNA: TGCGCCAGCAGCCAAGATTGGGGCAGTGAAGCTTTCTTT
CDR3: CASSQDWGSEAFF

J: TRBJ2-3
D: .
size: .
V: TRBV3-1/TRBV3-2
DNA: TGTGCCAGCAGCCGAGCCGCATCGGGGGATACGCAGTATTTT
CDR3: CASSRAASGDTQYF

J: TRBJ2-3
D: .
size: .
V: TRBV2
DNA: TGTGCCACCCGACAGAGCACAGATACGCAGTATTTT
CDR3: CATRQSTDTQYF

J: TRBJ2-1
D: TRBD2
size: .
V: TRBV5-6
DNA: TGTGCCAGCAGCTTTGGTAGCGGGGGGCGGGAGCAGTTCTTC
CDR3: CASSFGSGGREQFF

J: TRBJ2-2
D: .
size: .
V: TRBV14
DNA: TGTGCCAGCAGCCAAGATCGACAGGTTAACACCGGGGAGCTGTTTTTT
CDR3: CASSQDRQVNTGELFF

J: TRBJ2-1
D: TRBD2
size: .
V: TRBV24-1
DNA: TGTGCCACCAGTGATGCGGGACTAGCCGAACGGAGCTCCTACAATGAGCAGTTCTTC
CDR3: CATSDAGLAERSSYNEQFF

J: TRBJ2-3
D: .
size: .
V: TRBV30
DNA: TGTGCCTGGAGTGTAGGGGGCACAGATACGCAGTATTTT
CDR3: CAWSVGGTDTQYF

J: TRBJ1-5
D: TRBD1
size: .
V: TRBV6-6
DNA: TGTGCCAGCACAAACGAGGGGGCTGGTCAGCCCCAGCATTTT
CDR3: CASTNEGAGQPQHF

J: TRBJ2-5
D: .
size: .
V: TRBV6-5
DNA: TGTGCCAGCAGTTTTCAGGGGATGAGCGGTGAGACCCAGTACTTC
CDR3: CASSFQGMSGETQYF

J: TRBJ1-1
D: .
size: .
V: TRBV6-6
DNA: TGTGCCAGCAGGCAGGACACTGAAGCTTTCTTT
CDR3: CASRQDTEAFF

J: TRBJ2-1
D: TRBD2
size: .
V: TRBV5-4
DNA: TGTGCCAGCAGCTTGCTTAGCGGGGGATACAATGAGCAGTTCTTC
CDR3: CASSLLSGGYNEQFF

J: TRBJ1-4
D: .
size: .
V: TRBV2
DNA: TGTGCCAGCAGCCCGAGCTCAGGAAGTGGAGAAAAACTGTTTTTT
CDR3: CASSPSSGSGEKLFF

J: TRBJ2-1
D: .
size: once
V: TRBV19
DNA: TGTGCCAGTAGCACCCGAGACGGGAAATCCTACAATGAGCAGTTCTTC
CDR3: CASSTRDGKSYNEQFF

J: TRBJ2-2
D: TRBD2
size: .
V: TRBV9
DNA: TGTGCCAGCAGCGTATCGGCGGGAGGGGCCACCGGGGAGCTGTTTTTT
CDR3: CASSVSAGGATGELFF

J: TRBJ1-1
D: .
size: .
V: TRBV27
DNA: TGTGCCAGCAGTTCTTGGCAGGCGAGGAACACTGAAGCTTTCTTT
CDR3: CASSSWQARNTEAFF

J: TRBJ1-6
D: .
size: .
V: TRBV7-2
DNA: TGTGCCAGCAGCTTAGTCCTGTTTGAGCCTGGCCTCCACTTT
CDR3: CASSLVLFEPGLHF

J: TRBJ2-1
D: TRBD2
size: few
V: TRBV5-8
DNA: TGTGCCAGCGTCCCAGGACTAGCGGGAGACAATGAGCAGTTCTTC
CDR3: CASVPGLAGDNEQFF

J: TRBJ1-3
D: TRBD1
size: .
V: TRBV7-8
DNA: TGTGCCAGCAGCTTAGGGACAGGGGGAAACACCATATATTTT
CDR3: CASSLGTGGNTIYF

J: TRBJ1-6
D: .
size: once
V: TRBV6-1
DNA: TGTGCCAGCAGTGAAGTGGCTAATTCACCCCTCCACTTT
CDR3: CASSEVANSPLHF

J: TRBJ1-6
D: TRBD1
size: few
V: TRBV6-5
DNA: TGTGCCAGCAGCCGCACCGGGACAGGGGGTTCACCCCTCCACTTT
CDR3: CASSRTGTGGSPLHF

J: TRBJ1-2
D: .
size: few
V: TRBV7-9
DNA: TGTGCCAGCAGCCAGACAGCGTCTAACTATGGCTACACCTTC
CDR3: CASSQTASNYGYTF

J: TRBJ1-2
D: .
size: few
V: TRBV18
DNA: TGTGCCAGCTCAATCGGGGAGGACTATGGCTACACCTTC
CDR3: CASSIGEDYGYTF

J: TRBJ2-2
D: .
size: few
V: TRBV24-1
DNA: TGTGCCACCGCTTCGGCAGGGAAGGCCGGGGAGCTGTTTTTT
CDR3: CATASAGKAGELFF

J: TRBJ2-1
D: TRBD2
size: .
V: TRBV28
DNA: TGTGCCAGCAGTTTATTCACTAGCGGTGCTGGGAATGAGCAGTTCTTC
CDR3: CASSLFTSGAGNEQFF

J: TRBJ2-7
D: .
size: .
V: TRBV4-3
DNA: TGCGCCAGCAGCCAAGGTCTTGGGCAGGGCTACGAGCAGTACTTC
CDR3: CASSQGLGQGYEQYF

J: TRBJ2-1
D: TRBD2
size: .
V: TRBV29-1
DNA: TGCAGCGCTGGACGGCTAGCGGGAGAATCTGAGCAGTTCTTC
CDR3: CSAGRLAGESEQFF

J: TRBJ1-6
D: TRBD1
size: .
V: TRBV5-1
DNA: TGCGCCAGCAGCCCGGACAGGGGTTCACCCCTCCACTTT
CDR3: CASSPDRGSPLHF

J: TRBJ2-3
D: TRBD2
size: once
V: TRBV19
DNA: TGTGCCAGTAGATATAGCGGGAGCACAGATACGCAGTATTTT
CDR3: CASRYSGSTDTQYF

J: TRBJ1-5
D: .
size: .
V: TRBV9
DNA: TGTGCCAGCAGCGACCGGGACACACTTCAGCCCCAGCATTTT
CDR3: CASSDRDTLQPQHF

J: TRBJ1-6
D: .
size: .
V: TRBV29-1
DNA: TGCAGCGTCCTGGACGGAGGGTATAATTCACCCCTCCACTTT
CDR3: CSVLDGGYNSPLHF

J: TRBJ1-1
D: TRBD1
size: once
V: TRBV18
DNA: TGTGCCAGCTCACCACCGGGCAGGGGGGACACTGAAGCTTTCTTT
CDR3: CASSPPGRGDTEAFF

J: TRBJ2-1
D: .
size: once
V: TRBV9
DNA: TGTGCCAGCAGCGTAGGGTTAGCGGAGAGCTCCTACAATGAGCAGTTCTTC
CDR3: CASSVGLAESSYNEQFF

J: TRBJ2-3
D: TRBD1
size: .
V: TRBV28
DNA: TGTGCCAGCAGTGAGCGACAGGGGGTAAGATTTCTTGATACGCAGTATTTT
CDR3: CASSERQGVRFLDTQYF

J: TRBJ2-5
D: .
size: .
V: TRBV28
DNA: TGTGCCAGCAGCAGGGGTAAGGACCAGTACTTC
CDR3: CASSRGKDQYF

J: TRBJ1-5
D: TRBD1
size: .
V: TRBV7-2
DNA: TGTGCCAGCAGCTCGGGACAGTTAGTCAATCAGCCCCAGCATTTT
CDR3: CASSSGQLVNQPQHF

J: TRBJ2-7
D: .
size: .
V: TRBV19
DNA: TGTGCCAGTAGCACACAGGGGAGGACCTACGAGCAGTACTTC
CDR3: CASSTQGRTYEQYF